What follows describes a single T cell receptor (beta chain). The source of the sample is a study of T cell changes during pregnancy in multiple sclerosis. Here immunoSEQ multiplex PCR was the method, and the copy in TCRdb shows in-frame clones only, minus some. Of around 51,000 clones listed, around 93% were seen once; the top ten hold around 1.9%. CDR3 length equals 16 residues. The germline V gene has CDR1 LGHNA and CDR2 YSLEER. Trimming stripped 5 bases from V and 4 bases from J, with 17 bases between. The receptor's source is a female donor with multiple sclerosis, enrolled in a pregnancy study. The chain combines TRBV4-3 with TRBJ2-2, with D maybe TRBD2 (5 bases). This sample comprised peripheral blood, obtained in the second trimester of pregnancy. This CDR3 reads CASSARWEHATGELFF. CDR3 in DNA: TGCGCCAGCAGCGCAAGATGGGAGCATGCCACCGGGGAGCTGTTTTTT.